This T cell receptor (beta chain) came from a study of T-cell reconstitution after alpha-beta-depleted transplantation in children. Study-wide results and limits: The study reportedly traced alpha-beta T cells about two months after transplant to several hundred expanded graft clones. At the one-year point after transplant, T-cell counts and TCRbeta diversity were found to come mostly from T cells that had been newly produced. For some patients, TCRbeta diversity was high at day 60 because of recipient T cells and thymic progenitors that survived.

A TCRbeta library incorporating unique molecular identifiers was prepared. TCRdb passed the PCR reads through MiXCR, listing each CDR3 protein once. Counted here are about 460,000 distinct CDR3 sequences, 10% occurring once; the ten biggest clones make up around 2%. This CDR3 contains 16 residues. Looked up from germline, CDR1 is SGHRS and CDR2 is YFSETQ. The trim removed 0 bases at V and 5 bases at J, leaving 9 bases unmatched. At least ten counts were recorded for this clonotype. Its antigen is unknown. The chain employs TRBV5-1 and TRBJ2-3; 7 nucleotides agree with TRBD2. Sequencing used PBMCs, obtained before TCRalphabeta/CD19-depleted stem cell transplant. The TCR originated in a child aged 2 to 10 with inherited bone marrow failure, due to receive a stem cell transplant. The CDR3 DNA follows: TGCGCCAGCAGCTTGGCCAGGACTAGTCGGGGAGATACGCAGTATTTT. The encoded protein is CASSLARTSRGDTQYF.